This is a list of T cell receptor beta chains from one sample in a study of chemoradiotherapy in HPV16-positive cancers. Some clones are missing from TCRdb's copy, which holds only in-frame ones; the method was immunoSEQ multiplex PCR. This table holds 25,000 to 40,000 clones, approximately 88% found once. Sequences were derived from blood, sampled from a patient who underwent chemoradiotherapy. These receptor sequences come from a human donor with HPV-associated anogenital cancer. CDR3s include the opening cysteine and the closing phenylalanine or tryptophan. The D gene is left open where the match is weak. A clone size is listed for some rows: how often the clone was seen (once, few, many), or a class if it is expanded.

J | size | V | D | DNA | CDR3
TRBJ2-1 | NA | TRBV19 | NA | TGTGCCAGTAGTATAGAGCCGTACAATGAGCAGTTCTTC | CASSIEPYNEQFF
TRBJ2-3 | NA | TRBV19 | TRBD2 | TGTGCCAGTAGTCCCGCCGGGACTAGCGGGGATACGCAGTATTTT | CASSPAGTSGDTQYF
TRBJ1-1 | once | TRBV6-5 | NA | TGTGCCAGCAGTTACTCGGGGTACGGCACTGAAGCTTTCTTT | CASSYSGYGTEAFF
TRBJ2-4 | NA | TRBV28 | NA | TGTGCCAGCAGTTTGACAGGATTGCCCATTCAGTACTTC | CASSLTGLPIQYF
TRBJ2-7 | NA | TRBV6-6 | NA | TGTGCCAGCAGAGTTACCGGGGATTCCTACGAGCAGTACTTC | CASRVTGDSYEQYF
TRBJ2-5 | once | TRBV19 | NA | TGTGCCAGTAGTATCCCCGGCGGGGGCTTGGAGACCCAGTACTTC | CASSIPGGGLETQYF
TRBJ2-1 | NA | TRBV10-3 | TRBD2 | TGTGCCATCAGCGGGGGATTTAGCGGGAGGGACTCCTACAATGAGCAGTTCTTC | CAISGGFSGRDSYNEQFF
TRBJ1-5 | NA | TRBV7-2 | NA | TGTGCCAGCAGCCCCGTACGGGGGGCAGCCAATCAGCCCCAGCATTTT | CASSPVRGAANQPQHF
TRBJ2-1 | once | TRBV9 | NA | TGTGCCAGCAGCGTACCCGGGATTTACAATGAGCAGTTCTTC | CASSVPGIYNEQFF
TRBJ2-2 | NA | TRBV9 | TRBD2 | TGTGCCAGCAGCGTAACTGGCAGCGGGGGCGGGGAGCTGTTTTTT | CASSVTGSGGGELFF
TRBJ2-7 | NA | TRBV9 | NA | TGTGCCAGCAGCGTAGGAACTGCCTCCTACGAGCAGTACTTC | CASSVGTASYEQYF
TRBJ2-2 | few | TRBV19 | NA | TGTGCCAGTAGTACAATGAAAGACACCGGGGAGCTGTTTTTT | CASSTMKDTGELFF
TRBJ2-3 | NA | TRBV21-1 | NA | TGTGCCAGCAGCCGGCACGACGGAACAGATACGCAGTATTTT | CASSRHDGTDTQYF
TRBJ2-7 | once | TRBV5-1 | TRBD1 | TGCGCCAGCAGCTTGGGGCAGGGGGTTGGAGAGCAGTACTTC | CASSLGQGVGEQYF
TRBJ2-7 | NA | TRBV6-1 | NA | TGTGCCAGCAGTGAAGCGAACTACGAGCAGTACTTC | CASSEANYEQYF
TRBJ2-7 | few | TRBV2 | NA | TGTGCCAGCAGTGTTAGGTACTTC | CASSVRYF
TRBJ2-7 | NA | TRBV19 | NA | TGTGCCAGTAGTATACGACACTCCTACGAGCAGTACTTC | CASSIRHSYEQYF
TRBJ1-5 | NA | TRBV6-1 | NA | TGTGCCAGCAGTAGGGCAGGGTATAGCAATCAGCCCCAGCATTTT | CASSRAGYSNQPQHF
TRBJ2-1 | NA | TRBV5-1 | TRBD1 | TGCGCCAGCAGCTACTCCAGGGGGTACCCCTCCTACAATGAGCAGTTCTTC | CASSYSRGYPSYNEQFF
TRBJ2-1 | NA | TRBV4-1 | NA | TGCGCCAGCACGTCAAGGGGCTACAATGAGCAGTTCTTC | CASTSRGYNEQFF
TRBJ1-5 | NA | TRBV6-6 | TRBD1 | TGTGCCAGCAGTGACACAGGGGAGAGTCAGCCCCAGCATTTT | CASSDTGESQPQHF
TRBJ2-3 | NA | TRBV5-1 | TRBD2 | TGCGCCAGCAGCTTGAAGAGCGGGGGGAGCACAGATACGCAGTATTTT | CASSLKSGGSTDTQYF
TRBJ1-2 | NA | TRBV6-1 | NA | TGTGCCAGCACTGATCACCTACCCTCCCGGAGGGGGGGCAACTATGGCTACACCTTC | CASTDHLPSRRGGNYGYTF
TRBJ1-5 | NA | TRBV19 | NA | TGTGCCAGTAGAGATCGGTCGGGTAGAACTAGCAATCAGCCCCAGCATTTT | CASRDRSGRTSNQPQHF
TRBJ1-4 | NA | TRBV6-1 | TRBD1 | TGTGCCAGCAGTGATGCCTACAGGGGGCGTGAAAAACTGTTTTTT | CASSDAYRGREKLFF
TRBJ2-2 | once | TRBV4-1 | NA | TGCGCCAGCAGCCAAGATTGGGACCTGAACACCGGGGAGCTGTTTTTT | CASSQDWDLNTGELFF
TRBJ2-2 | NA | TRBV7-7 | NA | TGTGCTAGCAGCTTGGACGGAAACACCGGGGAGCTGTTTTTT | CASSLDGNTGELFF
TRBJ2-3 | NA | TRBV7-2 | TRBD2 | TGTGCCAGCAGCTTCAGACTAGCACAGAATAAAGATACGCAGTATTTT | CASSFRLAQNKDTQYF
TRBJ2-7 | NA | TRBV5-1 | TRBD2 | TGCGCCAGCAGCCCCATAGCGGGGGGGGTCTCCTACGAGCAGTACTTC | CASSPIAGGVSYEQYF
TRBJ2-3 | NA | TRBV6-4 | TRBD2 | TGTGCCAGCAGTGTTGGGACTAGCGGCGTGTATACGCAGTATTTT | CASSVGTSGVYTQYF
TRBJ1-1 | once | TRBV18 | TRBD1 | TGTGCCAGCTCACCGGACAGGGGCCGCGGAGGGACTGAAGCTTTCTTT | CASSPDRGRGGTEAFF
TRBJ1-1 | NA | TRBV6-1 | TRBD1 | TGTGCCAGCGGGGGACAGCTGAACACTGAAGCTTTCTTT | CASGGQLNTEAFF
TRBJ2-7 | NA | TRBV5-1 | NA | TGCGCCAGCAGCTTGGCCGGGACAAACGAGCAGTACTTC | CASSLAGTNEQYF
TRBJ1-5 | NA | TRBV15 | NA | TGTGCCACCAGCGTCTTAGGGGGTAATCAGCCCCAGCATTTT | CATSVLGGNQPQHF
TRBJ2-5 | NA | TRBV27 | NA | TGTGCCAGCAGTCCTACAGGACGGGGCGGTTGGGAGACCCAGTACTTC | CASSPTGRGGWETQYF
TRBJ2-7 | NA | TRBV4-1 | TRBD1 | TGCGCCAGCAGCCCCCTCGGACAGGCTCCCGGCTACGAGCAGTACTTC | CASSPLGQAPGYEQYF
TRBJ2-7 | NA | TRBV2 | NA | TGTGCCAGCAGTATACAGGGCGCCGATCCCGAGCAGTACTTC | CASSIQGADPEQYF
TRBJ1-6 | few | TRBV7-9 | TRBD1 | TGTGCCAGCAGCTGGACTCCGGGACAGCTCCACTTT | CASSWTPGQLHF
TRBJ2-5 | few | TRBV25-1 | NA | TGTGCCAGCAGTGAATTTCTCGGGGGTCAAGAGACCCAGTACTTC | CASSEFLGGQETQYF
TRBJ2-3 | NA | TRBV28 | NA | TGTGCCAGCAGTTTTGGCGAGCGAGCAGATACGCAGTATTTT | CASSFGERADTQYF
TRBJ1-1 | NA | TRBV7-8 | NA | TGTGCCAGCAGCCCCGCGACCGTAGGAATTGAAGCTTTCTTT | CASSPATVGIEAFF
TRBJ1-6 | NA | TRBV13 | NA | TGTGCCAGCAGCTCTCAGACGGATTATAATTCACCCCTCCACTTT | CASSSQTDYNSPLHF
TRBJ2-7 | NA | TRBV21-1 | NA | TGTGCCAGCAGGACCTACGAGCAGTACTTC | CASRTYEQYF
TRBJ1-1 | NA | TRBV7-3 | NA | TGTGCCAGCAGCTTAGGTCAGAACACTGAAGCTTTCTTT | CASSLGQNTEAFF
TRBJ1-1 | NA | TRBV18 | NA | TGTGCCAGCTCACCACTTGCCCAGGTTAACACTGAAGCTTTCTTT | CASSPLAQVNTEAFF
TRBJ1-6 | NA | TRBV6-1 | NA | TGTGCCAGCAGACAGAGCTCCTATAATTCACCCCTCCACTTT | CASRQSSYNSPLHF
TRBJ2-3 | NA | TRBV7-9 | TRBD1 | TGTGCCAGCAGCTCCGGACAGGAGGCGCAGACAGATACGCAGTATTTT | CASSSGQEAQTDTQYF
TRBJ2-3 | NA | TRBV4-2 | NA | TGTGCCAGCAGCCAGGACCTATACAGCACAGATACGCAGTATTTT | CASSQDLYSTDTQYF
TRBJ2-7 | NA | TRBV21-1 | NA | TGTGCCAGCAGCAAAGTTGGCGGGAGATCTCCCTACGAGCAGTACTTC | CASSKVGGRSPYEQYF
TRBJ1-1 | NA | TRBV5-1 | TRBD1 | TGCGCCAGCAGAACAGGGGGAAGTGACACTGAAGCTTTCTTT | CASRTGGSDTEAFF
TRBJ2-7 | NA | TRBV5-1 | NA | TGCGCCAGCAGCTTGTGGTCAGAGTCCTACGAGCAGTACTTC | CASSLWSESYEQYF